This TCR beta chain is drawn from a study of T cell responses to AZD1222 COVID-19 vaccine. Overall study findings and caveats: Among spike-specific TCRs, nearly half reportedly target unmutated variant regions.

The germline CDR1 and CDR2 sequences are SGHNT and YYREEE (reference sequence). V was trimmed by 1 base and J by 3 bases, leaving 16 bases between them. The CDR3 loop spans 16 amino acids. Libraries were prepared by immunoSEQ multiplex PCR; TCRdb keeps only in-frame clonotypes and omits some of them. The top ten hold around 10% of the sample, which has about 140,000 clones, 90% to 95% seen once. Details on this clone: Its antigen remains unknown.

The sample consisted of peripheral blood, taken after recovery from COVID-19. This clonotype was sampled from an adult who had recovered from COVID-19. The genes are TRBV5-4 and TRBJ1-1, with a weak D call TRBD1 (6 bases). CDR3 in DNA: TGTGCCAGCAGCTTGTTGGGGGGCGCTGACGACACTGAAGCTTTCTTT. Protein sequence: CASSLLGGADDTEAFF.